A single sample gave rise to the 26 T cell receptor beta chains below, sequenced in a study of T cells in Graves' hyperthyroidism and ophthalmopathy. What was amplified from RNA transcripts were TCR beta CDR3 regions. TCR CDR3 underwent first-round RT-PCR with the HTBI primer set. TCRdb reprocessed the multiplex PCR reads via MiXCR and lists one record per CDR3 protein. The sample lists some 350,000 distinct CDR3 sequences, approximately 20% occurring once. The sequencing input was blood. These receptors originate from a woman aged 18 to 35 with Graves' hyperthyroidism.

The rearrangement joins TRBV18 to TRBJ2-1, with TRBD2 matching 8 bases. Germline CDR1 KGHSH, CDR2 LQKENI. This CDR3 is built from 14 residues. V dropped 2 bases and J dropped 9; count of bases not matched to a gene: 6. The DNA for the CDR3 is TGTGCCAGCTCACCAAGGACTAGCATAGGTGAGCAGTTCTTC. Translated, it gives CASSPRTSIGEQFF.

CDR3 loop: CASSLSRARTVNTEAFF. CDR3 sequence (DNA): TGTGCCAGCAGCTTGAGTCGGGCGAGGACGGTGAACACTGAAGCTTTCTTT. The genes are TRBV5-4 and TRBJ1-1; no firm D call. The V end lost 1 base, the J end lost 0 bases, and 16 bases lay between the germline ends. This CDR3 has 17 amino acids. CDR1 and CDR2 from the germline V gene are SGHNT and YYREEE (reference sequence).

This clonotype was recorded at least ten times. The chain uses TRBV12-3 or TRBV12-4 and TRBJ2-7; 14 bases agree with TRBD2. Trimming cost V 5 bases and J 5 bases; bases outside gene matches: 5. The length of the CDR3 is 15 residues. CDR3 DNA: TGTGCCAGCAGTGGGCTGACTAGCGGGGGGGACGAGCAGTACTTC. Protein: CASSGLTSGGDEQYF.

Many counts were recorded for this clonotype. This chain connects TRBV10-3 to TRBJ1-1; D gene ambiguous. V was pared by 11 bases and J by 0 bases, with 16 bases between. The CDR3 consists of 14 residues. Germline V gene sequence: CDR1 ENHRY, CDR2 SYGVKD. Here the CDR3 DNA reads TGTGCCGCCGAGAGTCAAGGGTTGAACACTGAAGCTTTCTTT. It codes for CAAESQGLNTEAFF.

V is TRBV12-3 or TRBV12-4 and J is TRBJ2-7, with D tentatively TRBD1 (6 bases). Trimming pared 7 bases from V and 1 base from J, leaving 20 bases between. This CDR3 comprises 16 residues. CDR3 DNA sequence: TGTGCCAGCACTCGGTCGCAGGGGTGGAGGTCCTACGAGCAGTACTTC. Translating gives CASTRSQGWRSYEQYF.

This clonotype was counted ten times or more. The chain uses TRBV28 and TRBJ1-4, with 7 bases matching TRBD1. Germline V gene data show CDR1 as MDHEN and CDR2 as SYDVKM. There are 13 residues in the CDR3. J gave up 6 bases and V 3 bases, and 1 base lay outside the gene matches. CDR3 loop: CASSLQGDEKLFF. The CDR3 DNA sequence: TGTGCCAGCAGTTTGCAGGGGGATGAAAAACTGTTTTTT.

The table lists this clonotype with many counts. The chain couples TRBV5-1 to TRBJ1-3, with TRBD1 matching over 7 bases. The CDR3 runs to 17 residues. With 4 bases clipped from V and 0 bases from J, the junction kept 10 bases outside the gene matches. Germline values: CDR1 SGHRS, CDR2 YFSETQ. CDR3 sequence: CASSEGTDLLSGNTIYF. The CDR3 region has the DNA TGCGCCAGCAGCGAAGGGACAGATCTCCTCTCTGGAAACACCATATATTTT.

This clonotype was counted ten times or more. The chain is built from TRBV6-1 and TRBJ1-2; possibly TRBD1 for D (6 bases). Trimming cost V 8 bases and J 4 bases, with 14 bases left between them. The germline CDR1 and CDR2 sequences are MNHNS and SASEGT. CDR3 length equals 13 residues. The CDR3 here is CASRRQDPYGYTF. In DNA, the CDR3 is TGTGCCAGCCGAAGACAGGATCCCTATGGCTACACCTTC.

This clonotype showed up many times. The V call is TRBV13, the J call TRBJ1-1; 8 nucleotides line up with TRBD1. V was clipped by 5 bases and J by 5 bases; unmatched bases: 7. Germline CDR1 is PRHDT and CDR2 is FYEKMQ (reference sequence). This CDR3 has 14 amino acids. This CDR3 reads CASSTDRGRTEAFF. The CDR3 coding sequence is TGTGCCAGCAGCACAGACAGGGGAAGGACTGAAGCTTTCTTT.

In this sample, this clonotype turned up many times. The CDR3 coding sequence is TGTGCCAGCACTGCGGCTTTACAGGGGGGGGACCGATATAATTTTAACGAGCAGTACTTC. Protein: CASTAALQGGDRYNFNEQYF. The V call is TRBV7-2, the J call TRBJ2-7; possibly TRBD1 for D (8 bases). The V gene lost 7 bases and the J gene lost 5 bases, with 36 bases spanning the gap. The CDR3 is 20 residues long. From germline, CDR1 is SGHTA and CDR2 FQGNSA.

The J gene is TRBJ1-2, the V gene TRBV28; 8 bases agree with TRBD1. The V segment lost 6 bases and the J segment 8 bases; nucleotides outside the gene matches: 20. This CDR3 is 17 amino acids long. The germline V gene encodes CDR1 MDHEN and CDR2 SYDVKM. The CDR3 protein is CASRFNPGTGSASGYTF. The CDR3 nucleotides read TGTGCCAGCAGATTTAATCCCGGGACAGGTTCTGCTAGCGGCTACACCTTC.

This clonotype was observed at least ten times. The V call is TRBV20-1, the J call TRBJ1-5, with TRBD1 identical over 8 bases. The V segment lost 3 bases and the J segment 0 bases; nucleotides outside the gene matches: 7. CDR3 length: 16 amino acids. Germline CDR1 reads DFQATT; CDR2 reads SNEGSKA (reference sequence). The CDR3 reads CSARARGLNSNQPQHF. The CDR3, as DNA: TGCAGTGCTAGGGCCAGGGGGCTGAATAGCAATCAGCCCCAGCATTTT.

This clonotype came up many times. The chain uses TRBV4-2 and TRBJ2-6, with D perhaps being TRBD1 or TRBD2 (5 bases each). Trimming stripped 0 bases from V and 11 bases from J, with 17 bases between. The CDR3 is 16 amino acids. The germline gives CDR1 LGHNA, CDR2 YNFKEQ. CDR3 coding DNA: TGTGCCAGCAGCCAAGATTCGGGGCAGCGGCCCTACGTCCTGACTTTC. It codes for CASSQDSGQRPYVLTF.

This clonotype was recorded many times. The chain recombines TRBV19 with TRBJ2-7; 9 bases agree with TRBD2. Germline V lookup: CDR1 LNHDA, CDR2 SQIVND (reference sequence). The ends lost 5 bases at V and 1 base at J; junction bases unmatched: 9. The CDR3 contains 16 residues. Written as DNA, the CDR3 is TGTGCCAGTAGTCTTCTTAGCGGGGGAAGGTCCTACGAGCAGTACTTC. It encodes CASSLLSGGRSYEQYF.

This clonotype was seen at least ten times. The rearrangement links TRBV20-1 to TRBJ1-2; D uncertain. Germline V gene sequence: CDR1 DFQATT, CDR2 SNEGSKA (reference sequence). This CDR3 region has 11 residues. V shed 7 bases and J shed 8 bases, with 14 bases lying between them. CDR3 residues: CSVRQDVGYTF. The CDR3 bases are TGCAGTGTTCGCCAAGACGTGGGCTACACCTTC.

This clonotype was counted only a few times. The chain carries TRBV4-2 and TRBJ1-1, with a possible D match to TRBD1 (5 bases). Germline V lookup: CDR1 LGHNA, CDR2 YNFKEQ. The CDR3 sequence is 15 residues long. Trimming removed 6 bases from V and 2 bases from J, with 16 bases in between. Written as DNA, the CDR3 is TGTGCCAGCAGACCAGGGTTGGGGTTAAACACTGAAGCTTTCTTT. This codes for CASRPGLGLNTEAFF.

This clonotype was found many times. The chain links TRBV7-8 to TRBJ2-4; D not certain. Germline V gene data show CDR1 as SGHVS and CDR2 as FQNEAQ. The CDR3 is 14 amino acids. Trimming pared 5 bases from V and 0 bases from J, leaving 8 bases between. The CDR3 DNA sequence: TGTGCCAGCAGCCCCGAAGCAGCCAAAAACATTCAGTACTTC. It yields the protein CASSPEAAKNIQYF.

This clonotype came up many times. The V gene is TRBV6-1, the J gene TRBJ1-5, with TRBD1 identical over 8 bases. This CDR3 region has 15 residues. Germline trimming cut 6 bases from V and 2 bases from J; bases unmatched to any gene: 6. Germline CDR1 is MNHNS and CDR2 is SASEGT. CDR3: CASRDRARGNQPQHF. The CDR3 bases are TGTGCCAGCAGGGACAGGGCCCGGGGCAATCAGCCCCAGCATTTT.

This clonotype occurred many times. This chain joins TRBV24-1 and TRBJ1-2, with 8 nucleotides matching TRBD1. Germline trimming cut 5 bases from V and 3 bases from J; bases unmatched to any gene: 13. CDR1 KGHDR and CDR2 SFDVKD come from the germline V gene. CDR3 length equals 17 residues. CDR3 in DNA: TGTGCCACCAGTGCACAAGTACAGGGGGTCAATTACTATGGCTACACCTTC. This gives the protein CATSAQVQGVNYYGYTF.

The genes are TRBV10-3 and TRBJ2-2; 7 positions match TRBD2. The germline V gene has CDR1 ENHRY and CDR2 SYGVKD. The CDR3 totals 20 residues. The V segment lost 0 bases and the J segment 0 bases; nucleotides outside the gene matches: 13. CDR3 residues: CAISESRKRGINSNTGELFF. The DNA for the CDR3 is TGTGCCATCAGTGAGTCGAGGAAGCGGGGCATCAACTCGAACACCGGGGAGCTGTTTTTT.

This clonotype was detected many times. The J gene is TRBJ2-5, the V gene TRBV5-1; D is possibly TRBD1 (5 bases). V shed 0 bases and J shed 7 bases, with 16 bases lying between them. The CDR3 runs to 15 residues. Per germline, CDR1 SGHRS and CDR2 YFSETQ. The chain's CDR3 is CASSLEPGPTVTQYF. Written as DNA, the CDR3 is TGCGCCAGCAGCTTGGAACCAGGGCCGACCGTGACCCAGTACTTC.

Many counts were recorded for this clonotype. This chain joins TRBV5-1 and TRBJ2-5; 11 bases match TRBD2. The germline V gene has CDR1 SGHRS and CDR2 YFSETQ. The CDR3 runs to 15 residues. V shed 0 bases, J shed 2 bases, and the junction held 0 bases outside the gene matches. The CDR3 is CASSLGLAGQETQYF. CDR3 coding DNA: TGCGCCAGCAGCTTGGGACTAGCGGGGCAAGAGACCCAGTACTTC.

The chain has TRBV6-4 and TRBJ2-7; a possible D gene is TRBD1 (6 bases). Trimming removed 7 bases from V and 2 bases from J, with 15 bases in between. The CDR3 is made up of 14 amino acids. Germline V gene data show CDR1 as MRHNA and CDR2 as SNTAGT. The CDR3 DNA reads as TGTGCCAGCACCGGGACATCCCACGCCTACGAGCAGTACTTC. Protein sequence: CASTGTSHAYEQYF.

This clonotype was seen repeatedly, ten times or more. J is TRBJ1-2 and V is TRBV4-2; D not resolved. This CDR3 has 15 amino acids. Deletions cut 1 base from V and 0 bases from J, with 9 bases between. Germline V gives CDR1 LGHNA, CDR2 YNFKEQ. CDR3 DNA: TGTGCCAGCAGCCAAGTCTTGGGCCCTAACTATGGCTACACCTTC. Protein: CASSQVLGPNYGYTF.

In this sample, this clonotype turned up many times. V is TRBV12-3 or TRBV12-4 and J is TRBJ1-3, with D unclear. The CDR3 has 13 residues. V was clipped by 7 bases and J by 4 bases, with 11 bases between them. CDR3 region: CASKLGAGNTIYF. CDR3 sequence (DNA): TGTGCCAGCAAGTTAGGCGCCGGAAACACCATATATTTT.

This clonotype was counted at least ten times. The gene calls are TRBV4-1 and TRBJ1-2; D unclear. CDR1 and CDR2 (germline): MGHRA, YSYEKL. V was pared by 5 bases and J by 8 bases, with 24 bases between. This CDR3 is 16 amino acids long. The chain's CDR3 is CASSGKSRSLGSGYTF. The CDR3 nucleotides are TGCGCCAGCAGCGGTAAAAGTCGGTCCCTCGGGAGCGGCTACACCTTC.